This is a list of T cell receptor beta chains from one sample in a study of blood T cell repertoires in COVID-19. The method was immunoSEQ multiplex PCR; TCRdb's version includes in-frame clones alone and lacks a portion of them. The sample includes roughly 100,000 clones, approximately 92% seen only once; the top ten take 1.9%. Sequencing was carried out using peripheral blood. Source of these receptors: a woman between 45 and 65 years old with COVID-19, enrolled during active disease. Both conserved end residues are part of each CDR3. Each record gives: D gene, J gene, clone size, V gene, CDR3 DNA, CDR3 protein. D genes are given only for firm matches. Size values are once, few and many counts, or a class for expanded clones, and some rows have none.

D: -
J: TRBJ1-4
size: once
V: TRBV27
DNA: TGTGCCAGCAGTCCGGGCGGGGTGCCTAATGAAAAACTGTTTTTT
CDR3: CASSPGGVPNEKLFF

D: -
J: TRBJ1-6
size: -
V: TRBV5-6
DNA: TGTGCCAGCAGCGCGGGGTCTTGGAATTCACCCCTCCACTTT
CDR3: CASSAGSWNSPLHF

D: TRBD2
J: TRBJ2-7
size: -
V: TRBV5-1
DNA: TGCGCCAGCAGCTTGACTAGCGGGGACTACTACGAGCAGTACTTC
CDR3: CASSLTSGDYYEQYF

D: -
J: TRBJ1-3
size: few
V: TRBV6-6
DNA: TGTGCCAGCAGTGATCAGGGGACCTGGGCATATTTT
CDR3: CASSDQGTWAYF

D: TRBD1
J: TRBJ1-2
size: -
V: TRBV3-1/TRBV3-2
DNA: TGTGCCAGCAGCCACGCTACAGGGGGCAGGGGCTACACCTTC
CDR3: CASSHATGGRGYTF

D: TRBD1
J: TRBJ2-2
size: -
V: TRBV19
DNA: TGTGCCAGTAGTATGCACCGGACAGGGGTAGGGACCGGGGAGCTGTTTTTT
CDR3: CASSMHRTGVGTGELFF

D: TRBD2
J: TRBJ2-7
size: -
V: TRBV5-6
DNA: TGTGCCAGCAGCTTCCGGCCGGGGGGGTTCTCCGAGCAGTACTTC
CDR3: CASSFRPGGFSEQYF

D: -
J: TRBJ1-6
size: -
V: TRBV2
DNA: TGTGCCAGCAGCGCGGTGCCCTATAATTCACCCCTCCACTTT
CDR3: CASSAVPYNSPLHF

D: -
J: TRBJ2-1
size: -
V: TRBV11-3
DNA: TGTGCCAGCAGCTTAGTCAGGGGGGCGGGAGAGCAGTTCTTC
CDR3: CASSLVRGAGEQFF

D: TRBD2
J: TRBJ2-3
size: -
V: TRBV3-1/TRBV3-2
DNA: TGTGCCAGCAGCCAAGTCTGGGGACTTAGCGGGGCTAAGGATACGCAGTATTTT
CDR3: CASSQVWGLSGAKDTQYF

D: TRBD2
J: TRBJ2-2
size: -
V: TRBV3-1/TRBV3-2
DNA: TGTGCCAGCAGCCAACTCGTGGGGACTAGCACCGGGGAGCTGTTTTTT
CDR3: CASSQLVGTSTGELFF

D: -
J: TRBJ1-1
size: -
V: TRBV3-1/TRBV3-2
DNA: TGTGCCAGCAGCCTCCTACGGGGGAAAGCTTTCTTT
CDR3: CASSLLRGKAFF

D: -
J: TRBJ1-2
size: -
V: TRBV28
DNA: TGTGCCAGCGCCCCCCGGGTCAACTATGGCTACACCTTC
CDR3: CASAPRVNYGYTF

D: -
J: TRBJ1-6
size: -
V: TRBV19
DNA: TGTGCCAGTAGTACGCCGGGGGGTCGTAATTCACCCCTCCACTTT
CDR3: CASSTPGGRNSPLHF

D: -
J: TRBJ2-7
size: -
V: TRBV27
DNA: TGTGCCAGCAGCCTCACCCCGGGCTCCTACGAGCAGTACTTC
CDR3: CASSLTPGSYEQYF

D: TRBD2
J: TRBJ2-3
size: -
V: TRBV3-1/TRBV3-2
DNA: TGTGCCAGCAGCCTTGGGACTAGCGGGGGTTACGGCACAGATACGCAGTATTTT
CDR3: CASSLGTSGGYGTDTQYF

D: -
J: TRBJ1-1
size: -
V: TRBV11-2
DNA: TGTGCCAGCAGCTTGGAGGTTAACACTGAAGCTTTCTTT
CDR3: CASSLEVNTEAFF

D: -
J: TRBJ2-1
size: -
V: TRBV7-2
DNA: TGTGCCAGCAGCTCCAGGGTGGGTGAGCAGTTCTTC
CDR3: CASSSRVGEQFF

D: TRBD1
J: TRBJ2-2
size: few
V: TRBV10-1
DNA: TGCGCCAGCGGTCTCGGACAGGCGACGAACACCGGGGAGCTGTTTTTT
CDR3: CASGLGQATNTGELFF

D: -
J: TRBJ1-1
size: -
V: TRBV18
DNA: TGTGCCAGCTCCCCAGGTACACACGAGAACACTGAAGCTTTCTTT
CDR3: CASSPGTHENTEAFF

D: -
J: TRBJ1-2
size: -
V: TRBV7-9
DNA: TGTGCCAGCAGCTTAGCTACAGAGATCTATGGCTACACCTTC
CDR3: CASSLATEIYGYTF

D: TRBD1
J: TRBJ1-2
size: -
V: TRBV10-3
DNA: TGTGCCATCAAGGGGACAGGGTCTTTCGAGGGCTACACCTTC
CDR3: CAIKGTGSFEGYTF

D: TRBD2
J: TRBJ2-7
size: -
V: TRBV9
DNA: TGTGCCAGCAGCGTAGACGGGGGGAGCCGCGAGCAGTACTTC
CDR3: CASSVDGGSREQYF

D: -
J: TRBJ1-5
size: -
V: TRBV28
DNA: TGTGCCAGCAGTGTCCCGACTATGTCCCAGCATTTT
CDR3: CASSVPTMSQHF

D: TRBD1
J: TRBJ1-6
size: -
V: TRBV23-1
DNA: TGCGCCAGCAGTCCGCAGACAGGGGGGAGAGGGTCCTATAATTCACCCCTCCACTTT
CDR3: CASSPQTGGRGSYNSPLHF

D: -
J: TRBJ2-1
size: -
V: TRBV15
DNA: TGTGCCACCAGCAGGGGGCGGTCCTACAATGAGCAGTTCTTC
CDR3: CATSRGRSYNEQFF

D: TRBD1
J: TRBJ1-2
size: -
V: TRBV5-1
DNA: TGCGCCAGCAGTTTTCATGGGACAGAAAATGGCTACACCTTC
CDR3: CASSFHGTENGYTF

D: TRBD1
J: TRBJ1-5
size: -
V: TRBV30
DNA: TGTGCCTGGAGTGTAGGAGGGGGCCGTGAGCCCCAGCATTTT
CDR3: CAWSVGGGREPQHF

D: TRBD1
J: TRBJ1-6
size: -
V: TRBV28
DNA: TGTGCCAGCACCCGAGACAGGGTCGCACCCCTCCACTTT
CDR3: CASTRDRVAPLHF

D: TRBD2
J: TRBJ2-5
size: -
V: TRBV12-3/TRBV12-4
DNA: TGTGCCAGCAGCCCGGGGGGAGGGGAGACCCAGTACTTC
CDR3: CASSPGGGETQYF

D: TRBD2
J: TRBJ2-7
size: once
V: TRBV27
DNA: TGTGCCAGCAGTTTATATCTGGCTAGCGGGCGGTCCTACGAGCAGTACTTC
CDR3: CASSLYLASGRSYEQYF

D: -
J: TRBJ1-1
size: -
V: TRBV7-2
DNA: TGTGCCAGCAGCTCGAGGGGGACTGAAGCTTTCTTT
CDR3: CASSSRGTEAFF

D: -
J: TRBJ2-1
size: -
V: TRBV3-1/TRBV3-2
DNA: TGTGCCAGCAGCCACCCTAATCGGGGCTACAATGAGCAGTTCTTC
CDR3: CASSHPNRGYNEQFF

D: -
J: TRBJ2-7
size: -
V: TRBV6-4
DNA: TGTGCCAGCAGCGGAGCCGCTGGTGGAGAGCAGTACTTC
CDR3: CASSGAAGGEQYF

D: -
J: TRBJ1-2
size: -
V: TRBV11-3
DNA: TGTGCCACCGCCGATCTACCAGGGGAGCGGGGCTACACCTTC
CDR3: CATADLPGERGYTF

D: TRBD1
J: TRBJ2-1
size: -
V: TRBV5-4
DNA: TGTGCCAGCAGTATAAACAGGGGGAACTACAATGAGCAGTTCTTC
CDR3: CASSINRGNYNEQFF

D: -
J: TRBJ1-1
size: -
V: TRBV27
DNA: TGTGCCAGCAGTTTTCAGGGAAACCGGCGTACTGAAGCTTTCTTT
CDR3: CASSFQGNRRTEAFF

D: -
J: TRBJ1-5
size: once
V: TRBV5-1
DNA: TGCGCCAGCTGCTTGGCGGGGGGGGGACAGCCCCAGCATTTT
CDR3: CASCLAGGGQPQHF

D: -
J: TRBJ1-5
size: -
V: TRBV28
DNA: TGTGCCAGCAGCTTGGGGTACAGGGATAGCAATCAGCCCCAGCATTTT
CDR3: CASSLGYRDSNQPQHF

D: -
J: TRBJ2-6
size: -
V: TRBV6-5
DNA: TGTGCCAGCAGTTACCGGGGGGCAGGTGGGGCCAACGTCCTGACTTTC
CDR3: CASSYRGAGGANVLTF

D: -
J: TRBJ1-2
size: -
V: TRBV28
DNA: TGTGCCAGCAGTTTTCGGGGTGGTGAACGGAACTATGGCTACACCTTC
CDR3: CASSFRGGERNYGYTF

D: TRBD1
J: TRBJ1-1
size: -
V: TRBV6-5
DNA: TGTGCCAGCAGTCCCAGGGGGCTTACTGAAGCTTTCTTT
CDR3: CASSPRGLTEAFF

D: -
J: TRBJ1-1
size: -
V: TRBV11-3
DNA: TGTGCCAGCAGCTTGGTCGTCGGTTCTCTCGCTGAAGCTTTCTTT
CDR3: CASSLVVGSLAEAFF

D: -
J: TRBJ2-3
size: -
V: TRBV11-3
DNA: TGTGCCAGCAGCCGGGGTAGCACAGATACGCAGTATTTT
CDR3: CASSRGSTDTQYF

D: -
J: TRBJ2-2
size: -
V: TRBV18
DNA: TGTGCCAGCTCATCTCCAGGGAACACCGGGGAGCTGTTTTTT
CDR3: CASSSPGNTGELFF

D: -
J: TRBJ2-5
size: once
V: TRBV4-1
DNA: TGCGCCAGCAGCCAAGCTGAGGGTCTAAAAGAGACCCAGTACTTC
CDR3: CASSQAEGLKETQYF

D: TRBD1
J: TRBJ1-2
size: -
V: TRBV10-3
DNA: TGTGCCATCAGTGAGTCTAAAGGGGGCGACTATGGCTACACCTTC
CDR3: CAISESKGGDYGYTF

D: -
J: TRBJ2-7
size: -
V: TRBV5-1
DNA: TGCGCCAGCAGTTTACAGGGCACCTACGAGCAGTACTTC
CDR3: CASSLQGTYEQYF

D: -
J: TRBJ2-1
size: -
V: TRBV19
DNA: TGTGCCAGTAGTATCGCCGGGGAATGGAATGAGCAGTTCTTC
CDR3: CASSIAGEWNEQFF

D: -
J: TRBJ1-4
size: -
V: TRBV7-2
DNA: TGTGCCAGCAGCTTAGAGAGGGCGGTGACTAATGAAAAACTGTTTTTT
CDR3: CASSLERAVTNEKLFF

D: -
J: TRBJ1-2
size: few
V: TRBV5-6
DNA: TGTGCCAGCAGCTCTGACGGGAGGTACACCTTC
CDR3: CASSSDGRYTF

D: -
J: TRBJ2-1
size: -
V: TRBV27
DNA: TGTGCCAGCAGCCTTTCCCCAGGCTCCTACAATGAGCAGTTCTTC
CDR3: CASSLSPGSYNEQFF

D: -
J: TRBJ2-4
size: -
V: TRBV9
DNA: TGTGCCAGCAGCGTAGACGTGAGGGACATTCAGTACTTC
CDR3: CASSVDVRDIQYF

D: -
J: TRBJ1-2
size: few
V: TRBV10-3
DNA: TGTGCCATCAGTCTGAGGACATATGGCTACACCTTC
CDR3: CAISLRTYGYTF

D: -
J: TRBJ1-5
size: -
V: TRBV30
DNA: TGTGCCTGGTACCCTGAGGAGCCTAGCAATATTCAGCCCCAGCATTTT
CDR3: CAWYPEEPSNIQPQHF